This is a list of T cell receptor beta chains from one sample in a study of cytomegalovirus exposure and HLA in healthy donors. Profiled with immunoSEQ multiplex PCR; TCRdb holds only in-frame clones, not every one. The table lists about 150,000 clones, around 68% of them singletons. Specimen: PBMCs. These receptor sequences come from a man aged 25 to 40 in good health and CMV-seropositive. Each CDR3 is given with its conserved first and last residue. The D gene is left open where the match is weak. Size values are once, few and many counts, or a class for expanded clones, and some rows have none.

J | V | size | D | CDR3 | DNA
TRBJ2-3 | TRBV11-3 | - | - | CASSLRLLGTDTQYF | TGTGCCAGCAGCTTACGGTTGTTGGGCACAGATACGCAGTATTTT
TRBJ2-3 | TRBV5-1 | - | - | CASSPGHRGTDTQYF | TGCGCCAGCAGCCCCGGACACCGAGGCACAGATACGCAGTATTTT
TRBJ2-1 | TRBV18 | - | - | CASSPPRGHLSYNEQFF | TGTGCCAGCTCACCACCACGGGGACATCTCTCCTACAATGAGCAGTTCTTC
TRBJ1-2 | TRBV4-1 | - | - | CASSQENFAGLNHLGYTF | TGCGCCAGCAGCCAAGAAAACTTCGCAGGTCTTAACCACTTGGGCTACACCTTC
TRBJ2-5 | TRBV5-1 | - | TRBD1 | CASSSYTGERETQYF | TGCGCCAGCAGCTCCTATACAGGGGAACGAGAGACCCAGTACTTC
TRBJ2-3 | TRBV30 | - | TRBD2 | CAWSILAGGLADTQYF | TGTGCCTGGAGTATCCTAGCGGGAGGGTTGGCGGATACGCAGTATTTT
TRBJ1-1 | TRBV7-9 | - | - | CASSPGDIFHTEAFF | TGTGCCAGCAGCCCCGGGGATATATTTCACACTGAAGCTTTCTTT
TRBJ2-7 | TRBV11-2 | - | TRBD2 | CASSQLAGSSYEQYF | TGTGCCAGCAGCCAGCTAGCGGGAAGCTCCTACGAGCAGTACTTC
TRBJ2-2 | TRBV18 | - | - | CASSQGAAPNTGELFF | TGTGCCAGCTCACAAGGGGCGGCCCCGAACACCGGGGAGCTGTTTTTT
TRBJ2-2 | TRBV9 | - | - | CASSVYGVSGELFF | TGTGCCAGCAGCGTATACGGAGTGTCCGGGGAGCTGTTTTTT
TRBJ1-6 | TRBV7-9 | - | - | CASSRDQGLANSPLHF | TGTGCCAGCAGCCGCGATCAAGGACTGGCAAATTCACCCCTCCACTTT
TRBJ1-1 | TRBV7-7 | - | - | CASSPGQIHYNTEAFF | TGTGCTAGCAGCCCCGGACAGATACATTATAACACTGAAGCTTTCTTT
TRBJ1-2 | TRBV5-6 | - | - | CASSMDSPYGYTF | TGTGCCAGCAGCATGGACAGCCCCTATGGCTACACCTTC
TRBJ2-6 | TRBV5-1 | - | - | CASSLGGPGANVLTF | TGCGCCAGCAGCTTGGGGGGCCCTGGGGCCAACGTCCTGACTTTC
TRBJ2-7 | TRBV5-6 | - | - | CASSLIRSYEQYF | TGTGCCAGCAGCTTGATTCGCTCCTACGAGCAGTACTTC
TRBJ2-7 | TRBV6-1 | - | - | CASSPGRYEQYF | TGTGCCAGCAGCCCGGGGAGGTACGAGCAGTACTTC
TRBJ1-3 | TRBV21-1 | - | - | CASRDPPGDNGNTIYF | TGTGCCAGCAGAGATCCCCCTGGGGACAACGGAAACACCATATATTTT
TRBJ2-7 | TRBV2 | - | - | CASTGTSAYEQYF | TGTGCCAGCACCGGGACTTCTGCCTACGAGCAGTACTTC
TRBJ2-2 | TRBV6-5 | - | - | CASKWAGNTGELFF | TGTGCCAGCAAGTGGGCGGGGAACACCGGGGAGCTGTTTTTT
TRBJ2-1 | TRBV28 | - | TRBD2 | CASLAGGQYNEQFF | TGTGCCAGTCTAGCGGGAGGCCAATACAATGAGCAGTTCTTC
TRBJ1-6 | TRBV7-8 | - | - | CASSFLTAYNSPLHF | TGTGCCAGCAGCTTTTTGACAGCTTATAATTCACCCCTCCACTTT
TRBJ2-1 | TRBV5-8 | few | - | CASSFAGRAYNEQFF | TGTGCCAGCAGCTTTGCGGGGAGAGCCTACAATGAGCAGTTCTTC
TRBJ2-1 | TRBV5-1 | - | TRBD1 | CASSSLGQGPIVNNEQFF | TGCGCCAGCAGCTCCTTAGGACAGGGCCCTATAGTGAACAATGAGCAGTTCTTC
TRBJ1-1 | TRBV6-1 | - | - | CASSRRENTEAFF | TGTGCCAGCTCGCGGCGCGAGAACACTGAAGCTTTCTTT
TRBJ2-7 | TRBV6-1 | - | - | CASSEGVSSPYEQYF | TGTGCCAGCAGTGAAGGGGTTTCTAGTCCCTACGAGCAGTACTTC
TRBJ2-3 | TRBV7-8 | - | TRBD1 | CASSWDRTPGTDTQYF | TGTGCCAGCAGCTGGGACAGGACACCCGGCACAGATACGCAGTATTTT
TRBJ2-7 | TRBV11-3 | - | - | CASSLTSYEQYF | TGTGCCAGCAGCTTAACATCCTACGAGCAGTACTTC
TRBJ2-1 | TRBV5-4 | - | TRBD1 | CASSFPGGSYNEQFF | TGTGCCAGCAGCTTTCCAGGGGGCAGCTACAATGAGCAGTTCTTC
TRBJ2-7 | TRBV6-1 | - | - | CASSEVARTSYEQYF | TGTGCCAGCAGTGAGGTAGCGAGAACCTCCTACGAGCAGTACTTC
TRBJ2-4 | TRBV27 | - | - | CASSIFGDIQYF | TGTGCCAGCAGCATATTCGGGGACATTCAGTACTTC
TRBJ2-2 | TRBV18 | once | - | CASSPPVPELTGELFF | TGTGCCAGCTCACCACCGGTCCCCGAGCTCACCGGGGAGCTGTTTTTT
TRBJ1-2 | TRBV7-9 | - | - | CASSQGTISGYTF | TGTGCCAGCAGCCAGGGGACGATATCAGGCTACACCTTC
TRBJ2-7 | TRBV14 | - | TRBD2 | CASSFRLAGDNYEQYF | TGTGCCAGCAGCTTTCGACTAGCGGGAGATAACTACGAGCAGTACTTC
TRBJ2-1 | TRBV9 | - | TRBD2 | CASSAGLAGGPYNEQFF | TGTGCCAGCAGCGCGGGACTAGCGGGAGGCCCCTACAATGAGCAGTTCTTC
TRBJ1-1 | TRBV19 | once | - | CASSIGQRNTEAFF | TGTGCCAGTAGTATAGGACAGAGGAACACTGAAGCTTTCTTT
TRBJ2-2 | TRBV6-4 | - | - | CASSGEVDTGELFF | TGTGCCAGCAGTGGGGAGGTAGACACCGGGGAGCTGTTTTTT
TRBJ2-1 | TRBV15 | few | TRBD2 | CATSSGTSGSRGQFF | TGTGCCACCAGCAGCGGGACTAGCGGGAGTAGGGGGCAGTTCTTC
TRBJ2-6 | TRBV6-5 | - | - | CASSYLSGANVLTF | TGTGCCAGCAGTTACCTATCTGGGGCCAACGTCCTGACTTTC
TRBJ1-4 | TRBV10-3 | few | TRBD1 | CATRQGEGKLFF | TGTGCCACCCGACAGGGTGAAGGGAAACTGTTTTTT
TRBJ1-3 | TRBV5-4 | - | TRBD1 | CASSHDRVGNTIYF | TGTGCCAGCAGTCATGACAGGGTTGGAAACACCATATATTTT
TRBJ1-5 | TRBV28 | - | - | CASRAYGGQPQHF | TGTGCCAGCAGGGCTTATGGCGGTCAGCCCCAGCATTTT
TRBJ2-7 | TRBV5-4 | - | TRBD2 | CASSSRTSGTYEQYF | TGTGCCAGCAGCTCGAGGACTAGCGGAACCTACGAGCAGTACTTC
TRBJ2-1 | TRBV5-1 | few | - | CASSLDGGDNEQFF | TGCGCCAGCAGCTTGGATGGCGGAGACAATGAGCAGTTCTTC